This record covers a single T cell receptor beta chain. No antigen is known for it. Measured with immunoSEQ multiplex PCR; TCRdb has only the in-frame clones, and not every one. The sample shows 2.3 million or so clones, approximately 95% of them seen only once. The CDR3 covers 15 residues. These data are taken from a study of shared clonotypes between healthy human individuals. Study background: The plates for each donor numbered three CD4 naive, three CD4 memory, two CD8 naive and one CD8 memory.

Whole-study findings and limits: Non-shared clonotypes showed lower generation probabilities than clonotypes common to all four donors. Clonotype sharing among donors was expected to depend on sequencing depth.

Partitioning of CD4+ cells yielded a CD45RA+ naive subset and a CD45RA-negative memory subset. This receptor was obtained from a man aged 18 to 29 in good health. Some clones in this sample may be carry-over from other donors' samples. Sequencing was carried out using naive CD4+ T cells from PBMCs. Subset specified: CD45RA+ positively selected. The chain links TRBV21-1 to TRBJ1-4; TRBD1 is taken as the D call from the table, unchecked against the DNA. TRBV21-1 is an annotated pseudogene. Written as DNA, the CDR3 is TGTGCCAGCAGCAAAGCTTGGGCTGCAGGTGAAAAACTGTTTTTT. Protein sequence: CASSKAWAAGEKLFF.